The present T cell receptor (delta chain) was sequenced within a study of delta chains in infants with herpesvirus infections. Whole-study results and caveats: Later infection age appeared linked to lower public-clonotype frequency among Vdelta1 cells. The public clonotype appeared only at the first post-infection time point and was absent in uninfected infants. The public clonotype might exist undetected in CMV-uninfected infants.

This clone is large in the sample. Its specificity is not known. Per the germline V gene, CDR1 is GEAIGNYY and CDR2 is EKD. The CDR3 has 18 residues. The V segment lost 1 base and the J segment 0 bases; nucleotides outside the gene matches: 7. Gamma-chain- and delta-chain-specific primers converted PBMC RNA into TCR cDNA. TCRdb reapplied CATT to the RT-PCR reads. The sample carries about 740 delta-chain clones, less than 45% recorded once. J is TRDJ1 and V is TRDV2; TRDD3 aligns across 13 bases. This receptor was obtained from a human donor who was a Ugandan infant, either HIV-exposed or HIV-unexposed (not recorded which). Sequenced material: peripheral blood, taken at time point 1 of longitudinal follow-up. CDR3 nucleotide sequence: TGTGCCTGTGACACTCCTACTGGGGGATACGTGAACACCGATAAACTCATCTTT. Translation gives CACDTPTGGYVNTDKLIF.